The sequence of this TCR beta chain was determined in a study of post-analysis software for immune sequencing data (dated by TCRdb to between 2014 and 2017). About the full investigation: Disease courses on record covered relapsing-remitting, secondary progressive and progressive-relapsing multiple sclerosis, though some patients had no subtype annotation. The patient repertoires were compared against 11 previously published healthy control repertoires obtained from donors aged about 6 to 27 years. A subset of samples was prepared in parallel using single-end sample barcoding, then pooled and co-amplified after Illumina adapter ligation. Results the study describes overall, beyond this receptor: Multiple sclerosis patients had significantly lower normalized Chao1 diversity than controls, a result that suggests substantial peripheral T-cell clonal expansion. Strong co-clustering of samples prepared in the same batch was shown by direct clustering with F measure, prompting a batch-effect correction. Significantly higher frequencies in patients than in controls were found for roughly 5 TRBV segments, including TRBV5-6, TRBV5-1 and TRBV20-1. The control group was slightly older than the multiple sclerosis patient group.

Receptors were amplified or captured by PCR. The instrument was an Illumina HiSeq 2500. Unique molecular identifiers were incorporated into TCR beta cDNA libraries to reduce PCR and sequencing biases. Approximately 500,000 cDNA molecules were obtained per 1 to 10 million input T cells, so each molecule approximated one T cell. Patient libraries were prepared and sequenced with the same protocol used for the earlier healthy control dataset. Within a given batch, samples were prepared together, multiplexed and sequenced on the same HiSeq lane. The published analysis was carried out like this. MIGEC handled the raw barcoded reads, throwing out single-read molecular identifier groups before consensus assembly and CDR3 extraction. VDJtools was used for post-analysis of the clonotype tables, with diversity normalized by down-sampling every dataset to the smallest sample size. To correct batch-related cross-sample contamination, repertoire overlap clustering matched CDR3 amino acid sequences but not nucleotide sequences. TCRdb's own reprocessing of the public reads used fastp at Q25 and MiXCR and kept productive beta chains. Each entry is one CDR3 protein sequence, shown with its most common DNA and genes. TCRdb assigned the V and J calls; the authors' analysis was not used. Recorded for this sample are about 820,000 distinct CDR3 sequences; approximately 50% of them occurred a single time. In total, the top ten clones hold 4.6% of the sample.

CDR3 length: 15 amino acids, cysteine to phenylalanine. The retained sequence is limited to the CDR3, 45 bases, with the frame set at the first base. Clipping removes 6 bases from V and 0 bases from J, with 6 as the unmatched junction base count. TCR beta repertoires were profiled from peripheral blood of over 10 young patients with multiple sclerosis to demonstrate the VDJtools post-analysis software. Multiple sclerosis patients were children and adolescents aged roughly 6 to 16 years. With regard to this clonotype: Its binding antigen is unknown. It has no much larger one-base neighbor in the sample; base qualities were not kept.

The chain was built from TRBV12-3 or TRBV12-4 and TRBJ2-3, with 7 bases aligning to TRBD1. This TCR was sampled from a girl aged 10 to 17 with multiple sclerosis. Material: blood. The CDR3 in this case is CASRWGQSSTDTQYF. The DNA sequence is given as TGTGCCAGCAGGTGGGGACAGTCTAGCACAGATACGCAGTATTTT.